The 22 T cell receptor beta chains listed next were all sequenced from one sample in a study of post-analysis software for immune sequencing data. Study-wide results and limits: Comparison of patients with controls showed roughly five TRBV segments more frequent in patients, TRBV5-6, TRBV5-1 and TRBV20-1 among them.

Presence of unique molecular identifiers characterized the TCR beta cDNA libraries. MiXCR, applied by TCRdb to the PCR reads, yields one record per CDR3 protein. The data contain roughly 570,000 distinct CDR3 sequences, roughly 34% of them seen just once; the ten biggest clones take up 5% to 6%. These receptors' targets are unknown. The sequenced sample was blood. The receptors derive from a girl aged 2-17 years with multiple sclerosis.

This clonotype was seen a few times. J is TRBJ1-2 and V is TRBV29-1, with TRBD1 identical over 9 bases. The CDR3 totals 12 residues. With 7 bases clipped from V and 6 bases from J, the junction kept 6 bases outside the gene matches. The germline V gene has CDR1 SQVTM and CDR2 ANQGSEA. CDR3 sequence (DNA): TGCAGCGCAAGGACAGGGGAAGATGGCTACACCTTC. Its translation: CSARTGEDGYTF.

This sequence joins TRBV7-9 and TRBJ2-3, with 9 bases that match TRBD1. The CDR3 extends over 16 amino acids. Per germline, CDR1 SEHNR and CDR2 FQNEAQ (reference sequence). V was pared by 1 base and J by 5 bases, with 7 bases of the junction left unmatched. The CDR3 region has the DNA TGTGCCAGCAGCTTAGTCCGGACAGGGGAAATAGATACGCAGTATTTT. As protein: CASSLVRTGEIDTQYF. The full variable domain, in which reference TRBV7-9 and TRBJ2-3 provide the parts outside the CDR3, is DTGVSQNPRHKITKRGQNVTFRCDPISEHNRLYWYRQTLGQGPEFLTYFQNEAQLEKSRLLSDRFSAERPKGSFSTLEIQRTEQGDSAMYLCASSLVRTGEIDTQYFGPGTRLTVL.

The sample holds a few counts of this clonotype. The rearrangement joins TRBV6-1 to TRBJ1-2; tentatively, D is TRBD1 (5 bases). V was pared by 5 bases and J by 6 bases, with 19 bases between. CDR3 length equals 15 residues. Per the germline V gene, CDR1 is MNHNS and CDR2 is SASEGT. Here the CDR3 reads CASSYSGLKGHGYTF. CDR3 in DNA: TGTGCCAGCAGTTACAGCGGGCTAAAGGGGCATGGCTACACCTTC.

This clonotype was detected only a few times. The V call is TRBV2, the J call TRBJ2-5, with D unclear. V lost 7 bases and J lost 4, with 7 bases in between. Germline lookup yields CDR1 SNHLY and CDR2 FYNNEI. The CDR3 covers 11 residues. CDR3 sequence reads: CASIQTETQYF. For the CDR3, the DNA is TGTGCCAGCATACAGACAGAGACCCAGTACTTC.

This chain uses TRBV7-7 with TRBJ2-3; 7 bases fit TRBD2. CDR1 is SSHAT, CDR2 FNYEAQ, per germline (reference sequence). Trimming removed 1 base from V and 1 base from J; junction bases left unmatched: 5. The CDR3 is 16 amino acids. This CDR3 reads CASSLGAAGGTDTQYF. In DNA, the CDR3 is TGTGCCAGCAGCTTAGGAGCCGCGGGGGGCACAGATACGCAGTATTTT.

This clonotype has just a few counts. Germline is not matched at one junction end, which may reflect a read error. The chain carries TRBV4-1 and TRBJ1-2; D possibly corresponds to TRBD1 (6 bases). The CDR3 runs 18 residues. Germline CDR1 reads MGHRA; CDR2 reads YSYEKL. The CDR3 nucleotides are TGTGCCAGCAGCCAACCCACCGGTGGGGGGCGGTCTAACTATGGCTACACCTTC. This codes for CASSQPTGGGRSNYGYTF.

This clonotype was counted many times. The chain is built from TRBV20-1 and TRBJ1-2; D gene unclear. The CDR3 covers 13 residues. From germline, CDR1 is DFQATT and CDR2 SNEGSKA (reference sequence). V lost 0 bases and J lost 3, with 8 bases in between. DNA for the CDR3: TGCAGTGCTAGAGATCCGGGGTACTATGGCTACACCTTC. Its protein is CSARDPGYYGYTF.

The chain recombines TRBV7-3 with TRBJ1-2; D perhaps matches TRBD1 (5 bases). Trimming took off 5 bases at V and 6 bases at J, with 25 bases between the two ends. The CDR3 totals 17 residues. CDR1 is SGHTA and CDR2 is FQGTGA in the germline V gene. The CDR3 DNA reads TGTGCCAGCAGCGCATCCGGCGGGGACCTATCGTTCCATGGCTACACCTTC. Its protein product is CASSASGGDLSFHGYTF.

Ten or more counts support this clonotype. This chain joins TRBV6-5 and TRBJ2-7, with 8 bases matching TRBD1. Germline values: CDR1 MNHEY, CDR2 SVGAGI. The length of the CDR3 is 15 residues. The V segment lost 2 bases and the J segment 3 bases; nucleotides outside the gene matches: 6. The chain's CDR3 is CASSYRAGGLYEQYF. CDR3 coding DNA: TGTGCCAGCAGTTACAGGGCAGGGGGCCTCTACGAGCAGTACTTC.

This clonotype was counted only a few times. The gene calls are TRBV3-1 and TRBJ2-1; 12 bases fit TRBD2. Trimming cost V 7 bases and J 5 bases; bases outside gene matches: 3. Germline V lookup: CDR1 LGHDT, CDR2 YNNKEL (reference sequence). The length of the CDR3 is 14 residues. The CDR3 sequence: CASTLAGGDNEQFF. The CDR3 DNA follows: TGTGCCAGCACCCTAGCGGGGGGGGACAATGAGCAGTTCTTC.

CDR3 sequence (DNA): TGTGCCAGCAGCCAACCGGGGGCTCAAGAGACCCAGTACTTC. It yields the protein CASSQPGAQETQYF. This chain joins TRBV16 and TRBJ2-5, with D perhaps given as TRBD1 or TRBD2 (6 bases each). The CDR3 spans 14 residues. V lost 2 bases and J 2 bases, leaving 9 bases between the germline ends. Germline V gene lookup returns CDR1 KGHSY and CDR2 FQNENV.

This clonotype was picked up many times. At one of its ends the junction is not consistent with the germline gene, which may arise from a read error. The chain employs TRBV6-6 and TRBJ2-7, with 7 nucleotides matching TRBD1. This CDR3 contains 14 residues. The V gene's germline CDR1 is MNHNY and CDR2 SVGAGI (reference sequence). Here the CDR3 reads CASSYSGGENEQYF. For the CDR3, the DNA is TGTGCCAGCAGCTACTCAGGGGGAGAAAACGAGCAGTACTTC.

The rearrangement joins TRBV5-1 to TRBJ1-1, with 8 positions matching TRBD1. Germline-derived CDR1 and CDR2 are SGHRS and YFSETQ. Unmatched junction bases numbered 9, after V lost 3 bases and J lost 2 bases. There are 16 residues in the CDR3. The chain's CDR3 is CASSSRQGRQNTEAFF. The CDR3 nucleotides are TGCGCCAGCAGCTCACGACAGGGGCGCCAAAACACTGAAGCTTTCTTT.

A few counts support this clonotype. The rearrangement uses TRBV20-1 and TRBJ2-7, with 11 bases lining up with TRBD2. With V trimmed by 3 bases and J by 5 bases, 9 bases remained unmatched. The germline CDR1 and CDR2 sequences are DFQATT and SNEGSKA (reference sequence). The CDR3 contains 15 residues. CDR3: CSASGALAGGHEQYF. The CDR3, as DNA: TGCAGTGCTAGTGGGGCCCTAGCGGGGGGCCACGAGCAGTACTTC.

This clonotype was seen only a few times. This chain joins TRBV5-1 and TRBJ2-3; 11 nucleotides agree with TRBD2. Per the germline V gene, CDR1 is SGHRS and CDR2 is YFSETQ. The J segment lost 2 bases and the V segment lost 4 bases, leaving 6 bases of the junction unmatched. CDR3 length: 16 residues. The CDR3 loop is CASSIGTSGFTDTQYF. The CDR3 nucleotides read TGCGCCAGCAGCATAGGGACTAGCGGATTCACAGATACGCAGTATTTT. The entire variable domain, with the rest obtained from reference TRBV5-1 and TRBJ2-3, is as follows: KAGVTQTPRYLIKTRGQQVTLSCSPISGHRSVSWYQQTPGQGLQFLFEYFSETQRNKGNFPGRFSGRQFSNSRSEMNVSTLELGDSALYLCASSIGTSGFTDTQYFGPGTRLTVL.

J is TRBJ2-3 and V is TRBV5-1; 9 bases agree with TRBD2. Germline V gives CDR1 SGHRS, CDR2 YFSETQ. V was clipped by 8 bases and J by 5 bases; unmatched bases: 12. CDR3 length: 15 amino acids. CDR3 sequence reads: CASVDSGGLGDTQYF. The CDR3, as DNA: TGCGCCAGTGTAGACAGCGGGGGGCTTGGAGATACGCAGTATTTT.

The genes are TRBV6-2 or TRBV6-3 and TRBJ2-7; D remains ambiguous. The CDR3 is made up of 13 amino acids. V was shortened by 6 bases and J by 4 bases, with 13 bases between the two germline ends. Germline CDR1 MNHEY, CDR2 SVGEGT. The CDR3 region has the DNA TGTGCCAGCAGCCCTACTCCAGGATACGAGCAGTACTTC. Translation: CASSPTPGYEQYF.

The chain has TRBV25-1 and TRBJ2-5; D not resolved. V lost 0 bases and J lost 4, with 9 bases in between. Per the germline V gene, CDR1 is MGHDK and CDR2 is SYGVNS. This CDR3 comprises 14 residues. The CDR3 here is CASSEYMGAETQYF. The CDR3 coding sequence is TGTGCCAGCAGTGAATATATGGGCGCAGAGACCCAGTACTTC.

This clonotype came up a few times. The rearrangement links TRBV10-1 to TRBJ2-4, with no clear D. The J call may be in error: the DNA end matches TRBJ2-7 better. Germline V gene data show CDR1 as WNHNN and CDR2 as SYGVQD (reference sequence). This CDR3 is built from 14 residues. This chain's CDR3 is CASSLQWAEDEQYF. The CDR3 DNA is TGCGCCAGCAGTCTCCAATGGGCCGAGGACGAGCAGTACTTC.

Turning to this clonotype: This CDR3 is missing its conserved last phenylalanine or tryptophan, likely due to a read error. V is TRBV10-3 and J is TRBJ2-1; TRBD1 matches 9 bases. The V gene's germline CDR1 is ENHRY and CDR2 SYGVKD. The CDR3 runs 15 residues. J was trimmed by 0 bases and V by 4 bases; bases with no gene match: 1. The CDR3 sequence: CAISGTGASYNEQFL. The CDR3 DNA reads TGTGCCATCAGTGGGACAGGGGCCTCCTACAATGAGCAGTTCTTA.

Note on this clonotype: A read error may be the cause here, since a much bigger clone is one base away. The V gene is TRBV10-3, the J gene TRBJ2-5; no clear D gene. Trimming pared 3 bases from V and 13 bases from J, leaving 18 bases between. The germline CDR1 and CDR2 sequences are ENHRY and SYGVKD. CDR3 size: 13 residues. CDR3 sequence (DNA): TGTGCCATCAGTGAACTCCGGGCCTCCCAGCGGTACTTC. This gives the protein CAISELRASQRYF.

This clonotype was picked up a small number of times. This chain connects TRBV11-2 to TRBJ2-5, with D unclear. The CDR3 runs to 13 residues. Germline CDR1 SGHAT, CDR2 FQNNGV. Trimming pared 10 bases from V and 2 bases from J, leaving 14 bases between. CDR3: CATALLRQETQYF. As DNA, the CDR3 is TGTGCCACTGCCTTACTTAGACAAGAGACCCAGTACTTC.